Below are 15 T cell receptor beta chains sequenced from a single sample in a study of pediatric ulcerative colitis. The rectum was sampled with one to two pinch biopsies at colonoscopy. The table came from immunoSEQ multiplex PCR; TCRdb's copy has only in-frame clones and leaves some out. Here the sample spans about 36,000 clones, around 73% being singletons. Sequences were obtained from gut tissue. The receptors here all came from a boy younger than 18 with moderate ulcerative colitis.

V and J are TRBV9 and TRBJ1-4; no definite D call. The CDR3 is made up of 12 amino acids. Trimming took 3 bases from V and 4 from J, leaving 4 bases between them. CDR1 is SGDLS and CDR2 is YYNGEE in the germline V gene. CDR3 nucleotide sequence: TGTGCCAGCAGCGACAGTAATGAAAAACTGTTTTTT. Amino acids: CASSDSNEKLFF. The full variable domain, its missing parts supplied by reference TRBV9 and TRBJ1-4, is DSGVTQTPKHLITATGQRVTLRCSPRSGDLSVYWYQQSLDQGLQFLIQYYNGEERAKGNILERFSAQQFPDLHSELNLSSLELGDSALYFCASSDSNEKLFFGSGTQLSVL.

J is TRBJ2-5 and V is TRBV10-2; 16 positions agree with TRBD2. The junction had 8 bases not matched to a gene; V was cut back by 8 bases and J by 5 bases. The CDR3 totals 16 residues. Per germline, CDR1 WSHSY and CDR2 SAAADI. The CDR3: CASSSGLAGGRETQYF. The CDR3 nucleotides are TGCGCCAGCTCTTCGGGACTAGCGGGAGGGCGGGAGACCCAGTACTTC.

This chain uses TRBV27 with TRBJ1-2; D is perhaps TRBD1 (5 bases). The CDR3 has 15 residues. Germline-derived CDR1 and CDR2 are MNHEY and SMNVEV (reference sequence). Trimming pared 0 bases from V and 4 bases from J, leaving 12 bases between. For the CDR3, the DNA is TGTGCCAGCAGTTTATCGATTTCAGGGACCTATGGCTACACCTTC. Translation gives CASSLSISGTYGYTF.

The J gene is TRBJ2-3, the V gene TRBV10-1, with D perhaps TRBD2 (5 bases). The CDR3 is 13 residues long. CDR1 is WNHNN, CDR2 SYGVQD, per germline (reference sequence). Deletions cut 4 bases from V and 5 bases from J, with 10 bases between. CDR3 amino acids: CASSAGWVDTQYF. CDR3 sequence (DNA): TGCGCCAGCAGTGCGGGGTGGGTAGATACGCAGTATTTT.

This clone was seen only once. The rearrangement links TRBV6-5 to TRBJ2-5; a possible D gene is TRBD2 (6 bases). This CDR3 is built from 13 residues. Germline V gives CDR1 MNHEY, CDR2 SVGAGI. V was clipped by 6 bases and J by 5 bases, with 13 bases between them. The CDR3 region is CASSRLGYETQYF. CDR3 bases: TGTGCCAGCAGCCGACTAGGTTATGAGACCCAGTACTTC.

In its sample, this clone was seen a few times. The chain links TRBV5-6 to TRBJ1-2; D gene ambiguous. In germline, CDR1 is SGHDT, CDR2 YYEEEE. V was pared by 5 bases and J by 5 bases, with 10 bases between. This CDR3 has 12 amino acids. Here the CDR3 DNA reads TGTGCCAGCAGAACGTTTGGTTATGGCTACACCTTC. Its protein is CASRTFGYGYTF. Complete variable domain (other parts from reference TRBV5-6 and TRBJ1-2): DAGVTQSPTHLIKTRGQQVTLRCSPKSGHDTVSWYQQALGQGPQFIFQYYEEEERQRGNFPDRFSGHQFPNYSSELNVNALLLGDSALYLCASRTFGYGYTFGSGTRLTVV.

This chain uses TRBV18 with TRBJ2-5; D remains ambiguous. Germline-derived CDR1 and CDR2 are KGHSH and LQKENI. Deletions cut 6 bases from V and 2 bases from J, with 10 bases between. CDR3 size: 13 residues. CDR3 region: CASSPKRQETQYF. CDR3 bases: TGTGCCAGCTCCCCTAAACGGCAAGAGACCCAGTACTTC.

This clone has just a few counts. This rearrangement joins TRBV21-1 to TRBJ2-1; TRBD2 reflects the table's D call only, with no check against the DNA. TRBV21-1 is flagged as a pseudogene. This CDR3 has 16 residues. The chain's CDR3 is CASSFRLAGPYNEQFF. The DNA for the CDR3 is TGTGCCAGCAGCTTCCGGCTAGCGGGACCCTACAATGAGCAGTTCTTC.

A few counts support this clone. The chain joins TRBV10-3 to TRBJ1-6, with 9 bases that match TRBD1. Germline CDR1 is ENHRY and CDR2 is SYGVKD. This CDR3 contains 19 residues. The junction had 13 bases not matched to a gene; V was cut back by 0 bases and J by 7 bases. The CDR3 DNA sequence: TGTGCCATCAGTGAGTCGGGGACAGGGAGAACAGGGGGGAATTCACCCCTCCACTTT. Translating gives CAISESGTGRTGGNSPLHF.

The V and J genes are TRBV2 and TRBJ2-7; 7 nucleotides agree with TRBD2. This CDR3 comprises 15 residues. After removal of 5 bases from V and 2 bases from J, the junction contained 9 bases not matched to a gene. The germline V gene has CDR1 SNHLY and CDR2 FYNNEI. The CDR3 is CASSLVGGRTYEQYF. The DNA of the CDR3 is TGTGCCAGCAGTTTGGTTGGCGGGAGAACCTACGAGCAGTACTTC. The whole variable domain, remainder taken from reference TRBV2 and TRBJ2-7, is EPEVTQTPSHQVTQMGQEVILRCVPISNHLYFYWYRQILGQKVEFLVSFYNNEISEKSEIFDDQFSVERPDGSNFTLKIRSTKLEDSAMYFCASSLVGGRTYEQYFGPGTRLTVT.

The gene calls are TRBV7-9 and TRBJ1-4; 7 bases are a match to TRBD1. CDR1 is SEHNR, CDR2 FQNEAQ, per germline (reference sequence). There are 15 residues in the CDR3. Unmatched junction bases numbered 6, after V lost 1 base and J lost 7 bases. CDR3 sequence: CASSLGQGSGEKLFF. The CDR3 region has the DNA TGTGCCAGCAGCTTAGGACAGGGAAGCGGTGAAAAACTGTTTTTT. Drawing the rest from reference TRBV7-9 and TRBJ1-4, the complete variable domain is DTGVSQNPRHKITKRGQNVTFRCDPISEHNRLYWYRQTLGQGPEFLTYFQNEAQLEKSRLLSDRFSAERPKGSFSTLEIQRTEQGDSAMYLCASSLGQGSGEKLFFGSGTQLSVL.

This clone was seen a few times. The J gene is TRBJ2-1, the V gene TRBV29-1; D not certain. Germline V gene lookup returns CDR1 SQVTM and CDR2 ANQGSEA. The V end was cut by 5 bases, the J end by 4 bases, with 15 bases between. CDR3 size: 14 residues. CDR3 in amino acids: CSVFEAGRYNEQFF. CDR3 nucleotide sequence: TGCAGCGTTTTCGAGGCCGGCAGATACAATGAGCAGTTCTTC.

J is TRBJ2-7 and V is TRBV7-2, with no clear D. CDR3 length equals 11 residues. Trimming stripped 5 bases from V and 3 bases from J, with 5 bases between. From germline, CDR1 is SGHTA and CDR2 FQGNSA. CDR3 loop: CASSPFYEQYF. CDR3 sequence (DNA): TGTGCCAGCAGCCCCTTCTACGAGCAGTACTTC. The variable domain in full, with the rest retrieved from reference TRBV7-2 and TRBJ2-7, is GAGVSQSPSNKVTEKGKDVELRCDPISGHTALYWYRQSLGQGLEFLIYFQGNSAPDKSGLPSDRFSAERTGGSVSTLTIQRTQQEDSAVYLCASSPFYEQYFGPGTRLTVT.

The DNA for the CDR3 is TGTGCCAGCCGAGGGACTAGCGCTCCCACCGGGGAGCTGTTTTTT. It encodes CASRGTSAPTGELFF. The chain combines TRBV2 with TRBJ2-2, with TRBD2 identical over 10 bases. Germline V CDR1 and CDR2: SNHLY, FYNNEI. CDR3 length: 15 amino acids. Unmatched junction bases numbered 7, after V lost 8 bases and J lost 4 bases.

CDR3 DNA sequence: TGTGCCAGCAGCTTGCCCACGGGGGGCACTGAAGCTTTCTTT. Encoded protein: CASSLPTGGTEAFF. The V gene is TRBV7-9, the J gene TRBJ1-1; a weak D match, TRBD1 (5 bases). CDR1 and CDR2 from the germline V gene are SEHNR and FQNEAQ (reference sequence). The CDR3 consists of 14 residues. Trimming removed 3 bases at V and 4 bases at J, with 12 bases between.